Shown below are 3 T cell receptor beta chains from a single sample sequenced in a study of shared clonotypes between healthy human individuals. Terminally differentiated effector memory CD45RA+ cells were excluded from the naive CD8 cells, which were CD45RO-negative and positively selected for CCR7. The data were produced by immunoSEQ multiplex PCR, yet TCRdb's version contains in-frame clones alone and is incomplete. This table has 2 million to 2.5 million clones, roughly 91% appearing once. Input material: naive CD8+ T cells from PBMCs. The origin of the receptors is a man aged 18 to 29 in good health. Some clones in this sample may be carry-over from other donors' samples.

The rearrangement links TRBV11-2 to TRBJ2-1; weak D call: TRBD2 (5 bases). V was shortened by 5 bases and J by 4 bases, with 18 bases between the two germline ends. The germline V gene has CDR1 SGHAT and CDR2 FQNNGV. The length of the CDR3 is 16 residues. The chain's CDR3 is CASSTGPEGVYNEQFF. The CDR3 DNA reads TGTGCCAGCAGCACGGGCCCTGAGGGAGTGTACAATGAGCAGTTCTTC.

The rearrangement joins TRBV9 to TRBJ2-7, with TRBD2 identical over 9 bases. This CDR3 spans 17 amino acids. CDR1 and CDR2 (germline): SGDLS, YYNGEE. The V gene end was trimmed by 0 bases and the J gene end by 4 bases; junction bases not matched to a gene: 11. The CDR3 DNA is TGTGCCAGCAGCGTAGGTGCGGCGGGAGGGCCGGTTTACGAGCAGTACTTC. This gives the protein CASSVGAAGGPVYEQYF.

The chain uses TRBV5-1 and TRBJ2-7; 9 bases are shared with TRBD2. The CDR3 has 17 amino acids. Germline CDR1 is SGHRS and CDR2 is YFSETQ. The junction had 16 bases not matched to a gene; V was cut back by 4 bases and J by 5 bases. The CDR3 bases are TGCGCCAGCAGCCCGTTGGTGGTAGCGGGAGTATCCCACGAGCAGTACTTC. Encoded protein: CASSPLVVAGVSHEQYF.